One sample yielded the 14 T cell receptor beta chains listed below, sequenced in a study of blood T cell repertoires in COVID-19. Method: immunoSEQ multiplex PCR; TCRdb's copy keeps in-frame clones and lacks some. The sample consists of 200,000 to 250,000 clones, around 87% of them appearing once. The material sequenced was PBMCs or T cells enriched from blood (not recorded which). The receptors originated from a woman aged 45 to 65 who had recovered from COVID-19.

The J gene is TRBJ1-4, the V gene TRBV14; no reliable D call. Germline values: CDR1 SGHDN, CDR2 FVKESK. Trimming stripped 3 bases from V and 4 bases from J, with 9 bases between. The CDR3 extends over 14 amino acids. The CDR3 sequence: CASSQLGSNEKLFF. CDR3 DNA: TGTGCCAGCAGCCAGCTGGGGAGTAATGAAAAACTGTTTTTT.

Here the CDR3 reads CASTSYMNTEAFF. In nucleotides, the CDR3 is TGTGCCAGCACCTCTTACATGAACACTGAAGCTTTCTTT. The genes are TRBV12-3 or TRBV12-4 and TRBJ1-1; no definite D call. CDR3 length: 13 residues. V lost 7 bases and J lost 0, with 9 bases in between.

V gene TRBV6-2 or TRBV6-3 combines with J gene TRBJ2-5, with 10 bases fitting TRBD1. V was clipped by 4 bases and J by 7 bases; unmatched bases: 12. The CDR3 length is 16 residues. Germline assignment: CDR1 MNHEY and CDR2 SVGEGT. The CDR3 DNA reads as TGTGCCAGCAGTTCTCGCGGGACAGGGGTTGTGGTGACCCAGTACTTC. Its translation is CASSSRGTGVVVTQYF.

The CDR3 bases are TGTGCCACCTCCTATCTAGCGACCCGTTGGGAGACCCAGTACTTC. As protein: CATSYLATRWETQYF. The chain uses TRBV6-5 and TRBJ2-5; D is perhaps TRBD2 (6 bases). The CDR3 is 15 amino acids. V was shortened by 10 bases and J by 5 bases, with 23 bases between the two germline ends. Germline CDR1 MNHEY, CDR2 SVGAGI.

This clone was recorded only once. V gene TRBV7-8 combines with J gene TRBJ2-7, with 9 bases fitting TRBD2. The junction had 12 bases not matched to a gene; V was cut back by 0 bases and J by 6 bases. Germline V lookup: CDR1 SGHVS, CDR2 FQNEAQ. There are 17 residues in the CDR3. The CDR3: CASSLALVAGDLVEQYF. Written as DNA, the CDR3 is TGTGCCAGCAGCTTAGCGCTTGTAGCGGGAGATCTAGTCGAGCAGTACTTC.

The rearrangement joins TRBV7-3 to TRBJ1-1, with TRBD1 matching over 7 bases. V shed 4 bases and J 10 bases; nucleotides not matched to a gene: 9. Looked up from germline, CDR1 is SGHTA and CDR2 is FQGTGA. This CDR3 contains 13 residues. Here the CDR3 reads CASSSGQAYRAFF. The CDR3 coding sequence is TGTGCCAGCAGCTCTGGACAGGCCTATAGAGCTTTCTTT. The full variable domain, completed using reference TRBV7-3 and TRBJ1-1, is GAGVSQTPSNKVTEKGKYVELRCDPISGHTALYWYRQSLGQGPEFLIYFQGTGAADDSGLPNDRFFAVRPEGSVSTLKIQRTERGDSAVYLCASSSGQAYRAFFGQGTRLTVV.

This chain joins TRBV11-2 and TRBJ2-7; 11 nucleotides line up with TRBD2. J lost 2 bases, V lost 5 bases, and 8 bases had no gene match. Germline CDR1 SGHAT, CDR2 FQNNGV. The CDR3 runs 16 residues. The CDR3 spells CASSNSPGLAAYEQYF. The CDR3 nucleotides are TGTGCCAGCAGCAATAGCCCGGGACTAGCGGCCTACGAGCAGTACTTC.

This clone is a singleton in its sample. The J gene is TRBJ2-1, the V gene TRBV5-1; 8 bases agree with TRBD2. This CDR3 region has 16 residues. Germline lookup yields CDR1 SGHRS and CDR2 YFSETQ. V lost 6 bases, J lost 4 bases, and 12 bases stayed unmatched. The CDR3 DNA follows: TGCGCCAGCAAGGCAGGGGAGCTAGCGGGTTACAATGAGCAGTTCTTC. Encoded protein: CASKAGELAGYNEQFF.

This chain joins TRBV27 and TRBJ1-2; D remains ambiguous. From germline, CDR1 is MNHEY and CDR2 SMNVEV (reference sequence). Trimming pared 3 bases from V and 4 bases from J, leaving 9 bases between. This CDR3 contains 13 residues. In nucleotides, the CDR3 is TGTGCCAGCAGTTTGACGAGCGCCTATGGCTACACCTTC. This codes for CASSLTSAYGYTF.

The rearrangement uses TRBV9 and TRBJ2-1; TRBD2 matches at 10 bases. The length of the CDR3 is 16 residues. Unmatched junction bases numbered 6, after V lost 0 bases and J lost 6 bases. Per the germline V gene, CDR1 is SGDLS and CDR2 is YYNGEE. The CDR3 region is CASSVGAGTSANEQFF. In DNA form, the CDR3 reads TGTGCCAGCAGCGTAGGTGCGGGGACTAGCGCCAATGAGCAGTTCTTC.

The table lists this clone with a few counts. The chain couples TRBV11-2 to TRBJ1-5, with D uncertain. V gave up 5 bases and J gave up 5 bases, with 16 bases separating them. CDR3 length equals 15 residues. CDR1 and CDR2 (germline): SGHAT, FQNNGV. CDR3 residues: CASSPGEGRDQPQHF. The CDR3 nucleotides are TGTGCCAGCAGCCCCGGCGAGGGAAGGGATCAGCCCCAGCATTTT. The full variable domain, its missing parts supplied by reference TRBV11-2 and TRBJ1-5, is EAGVAQSPRYKIIEKRQSVAFWCNPISGHATLYWYQQILGQGPKLLIQFQNNGVVDDSQLPKDRFSAERLKGVDSTLKIQPAKLEDSAVYLCASSPGEGRDQPQHFGDGTRLSIL.

The V gene is TRBV4-1, the J gene TRBJ2-3, with 16 bases fitting TRBD2. Germline lookup yields CDR1 MGHRA and CDR2 YSYEKL. The V gene end was trimmed by 4 bases and the J gene end by 3 bases; junction bases not matched to a gene: 4. The CDR3 has 17 amino acids. The CDR3 loop reads CASSPGLAGGPTDTQYF. The CDR3 coding sequence is TGCGCCAGCAGCCCGGGACTAGCGGGAGGGCCAACAGATACGCAGTATTTT.

This clone was seen just once. The CDR3 sequence is CASSVVGGSSNEQFF. As DNA, the CDR3 is TGTGCCAGCAGCGTAGTTGGCGGGAGTTCGAATGAGCAGTTCTTC. The chain has TRBV9 and TRBJ2-1; 7 bases match TRBD2. The CDR3 extends over 15 amino acids. The junction had 7 bases not matched to a gene; V was cut back by 0 bases and J by 7 bases. CDR1 and CDR2 (germline): SGDLS, YYNGEE.

CDR3 coding DNA: TGTGCCAGTAGTCTCGGGAGTCGGACAGATACGCAGTATTTT. Translating it yields CASSLGSRTDTQYF. The chain couples TRBV19 to TRBJ2-3, with TRBD2 as a possible D gene (6 bases). This CDR3 contains 14 residues. V gave up 5 bases and J gave up 3 bases, with 12 bases separating them. Germline CDR1 reads LNHDA; CDR2 reads SQIVND (reference sequence). The variable domain in full, with the rest retrieved from reference TRBV19 and TRBJ2-3, is DGGITQSPKYLFRKEGQNVTLSCEQNLNHDAMYWYRQDPGQGLRLIYYSQIVNDFQKGDIAEGYSVSREKKESFPLTVTSAQKNPTAFYLCASSLGSRTDTQYFGPGTRLTVL.